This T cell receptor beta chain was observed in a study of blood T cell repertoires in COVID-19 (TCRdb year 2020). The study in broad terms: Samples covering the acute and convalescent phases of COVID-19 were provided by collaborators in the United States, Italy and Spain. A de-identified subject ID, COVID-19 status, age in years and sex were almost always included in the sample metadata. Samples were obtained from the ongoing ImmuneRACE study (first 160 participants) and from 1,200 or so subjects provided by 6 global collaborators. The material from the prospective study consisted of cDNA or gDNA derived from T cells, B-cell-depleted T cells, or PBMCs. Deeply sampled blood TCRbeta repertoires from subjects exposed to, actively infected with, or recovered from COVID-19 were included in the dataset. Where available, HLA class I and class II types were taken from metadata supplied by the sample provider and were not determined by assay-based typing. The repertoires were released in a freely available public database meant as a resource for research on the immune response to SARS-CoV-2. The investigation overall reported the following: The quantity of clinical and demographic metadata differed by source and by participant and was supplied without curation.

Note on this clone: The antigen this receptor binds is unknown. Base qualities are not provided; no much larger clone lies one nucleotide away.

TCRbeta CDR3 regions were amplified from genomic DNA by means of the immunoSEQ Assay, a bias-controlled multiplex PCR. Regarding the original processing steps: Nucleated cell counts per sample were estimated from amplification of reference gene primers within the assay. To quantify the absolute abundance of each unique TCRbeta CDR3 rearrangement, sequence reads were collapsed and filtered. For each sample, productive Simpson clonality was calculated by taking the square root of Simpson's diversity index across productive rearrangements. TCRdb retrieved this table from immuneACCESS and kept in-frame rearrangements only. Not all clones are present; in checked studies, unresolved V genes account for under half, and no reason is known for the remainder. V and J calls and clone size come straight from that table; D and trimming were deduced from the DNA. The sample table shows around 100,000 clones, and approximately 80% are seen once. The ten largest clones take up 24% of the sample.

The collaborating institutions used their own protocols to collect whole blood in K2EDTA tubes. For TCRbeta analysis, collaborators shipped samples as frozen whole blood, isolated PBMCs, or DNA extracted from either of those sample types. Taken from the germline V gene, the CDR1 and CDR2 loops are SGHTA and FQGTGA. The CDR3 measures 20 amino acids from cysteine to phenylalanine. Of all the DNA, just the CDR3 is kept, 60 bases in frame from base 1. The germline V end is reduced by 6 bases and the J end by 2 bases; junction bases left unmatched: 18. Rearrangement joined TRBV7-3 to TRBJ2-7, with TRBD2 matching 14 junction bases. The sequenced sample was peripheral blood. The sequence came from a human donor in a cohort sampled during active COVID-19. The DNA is TGTGCCAGCAGGTCAACCGCCGGGACTAGCGGGAGTGGCGGGGCCTACGAGCAGTACTTC. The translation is CASRSTAGTSGSGGAYEQYF. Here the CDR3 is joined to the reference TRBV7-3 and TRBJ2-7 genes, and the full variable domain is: GAGVSQTPSNKVTEKGKYVELRCDPISGHTALYWYRQSLGQGPEFLIYFQGTGAADDSGLPNDRFFAVRPEGSVSTLKIQRTERGDSAVYLCASRSTAGTSGSGGAYEQYFGPGTRLTVT.